The 5 T cell receptor beta chains listed next were all sequenced from one sample in a study of T cell responses to AZD1222 COVID-19 vaccine. This table comes from immunoSEQ multiplex PCR, and its TCRdb copy is limited to in-frame clones, with some not included. In the table there are some 86,000 clones, 60% to 80% of which are singletons. The starting material was peripheral blood, obtained on day 0 of AZD1222 vaccination. The receptors come from an adult in good health.

In this sample, this clone turned up once. The gene calls are TRBV28 and TRBJ2-7; 9 bases line up with TRBD2. Germline V gene sequence: CDR1 MDHEN, CDR2 SYDVKM. Trimming cost V 8 bases and J 5 bases; bases outside gene matches: 10. The CDR3 has 14 residues. The CDR3, as DNA: TGTGCCAGCGCCCCTCTAGCGGGACGCCACGAGCAGTACTTC. This gives the protein CASAPLAGRHEQYF. The full variable domain, in which reference TRBV28 and TRBJ2-7 provide the parts outside the CDR3, is DVKVTQSSRYLVKRTGEKVFLECVQDMDHENMFWYRQDPGLGLRLIYFSYDVKMKEKGDIPEGYSVSREKKERFSLILESASTNQTSMYLCASAPLAGRHEQYFGPGTRLTVT.

V usage is TRBV18 and J usage is TRBJ1-2; possibly TRBD1 for D (5 bases). This CDR3 is built from 14 residues. The V end lost 3 bases, the J end lost 6 bases, and 14 bases lay between the germline ends. Germline CDR1 KGHSH, CDR2 LQKENI. This CDR3 is CASSPDRGNHGYTF. The CDR3 DNA reads as TGTGCCAGCTCACCGGACCGGGGGAACCATGGCTACACCTTC.

CDR3 DNA sequence: TGTGCCAGCAGCCCCGGACAGGGGGACACCGGGGAGCTGTTTTTT. Translating it yields CASSPGQGDTGELFF. The chain employs TRBV11-3 and TRBJ2-2; TRBD1 aligns across 10 bases. The CDR3 spans 15 residues. V lost 5 bases to trimming and J lost 3 bases; unmatched junction nucleotides: 3. The V gene's germline CDR1 is SGHNT and CDR2 YENEEA.

The V call is TRBV19, the J call TRBJ2-5; 9 bases are shared with TRBD1. The CDR3 covers 18 residues. Germline lookup yields CDR1 LNHDA and CDR2 SQIVND (reference sequence). V gave up 0 bases and J gave up 1 base; unmatched junction bases: 9. CDR3 protein: CASSIDLATGGFQETQYF. CDR3 in DNA: TGTGCCAGTAGTATAGATTTGGCCACAGGGGGCTTCCAAGAGACCCAGTACTTC. Full variable domain (outside the CDR3, taken from reference TRBV19 and TRBJ2-5): DGGITQSPKYLFRKEGQNVTLSCEQNLNHDAMYWYRQDPGQGLRLIYYSQIVNDFQKGDIAEGYSVSREKKESFPLTVTSAQKNPTAFYLCASSIDLATGGFQETQYFGPGTRLLVL.

The chain employs TRBV19 and TRBJ2-3; TRBD2 might be the D (6 bases). CDR3 size: 13 residues. V lost 1 base to trimming and J lost 5 bases, with 7 bases between them. CDR1 and CDR2 (germline): LNHDA, SQIVND (reference sequence). As DNA, the CDR3 is TGTGCCAGTAGTATAGGGCGGGAAGATACGCAGTATTTT. It codes for CASSIGREDTQYF.